The clone carrying this TCR beta chain was counted ten times or more. This sample is drawn from a study of T cell repertoires in cytomegalovirus infection. For the study at large: A matching HLA type, together with CMV infection, was signaled by public TCR beta signatures.

MiXCR, run by TCRdb on the reads, gives a single entry per CDR3 protein. The sample includes roughly 240,000 distinct CDR3 sequences, roughly 6.5% of them seen just once. Germline CDR1 is LGHNA and CDR2 is YNFKEQ. V was cut by 1 base and J by 0 bases, with 11 bases left in between. The CDR3 runs to 16 residues. This clonotype was obtained from a human donor in good health (CMV status not recorded). Some clones in this sample may be carry-over from other donors' samples. The chain is built from TRBV4-2 and TRBJ2-3, with D hard to call. Sequencing used PBMCs. CDR3 sequence (DNA): TGTGCCAGCAGCCAAGCTGACGGCGATAGCACAGATACGCAGTATTTT. Translated: CASSQADGDSTDTQYF.